This is a list of T cell receptor beta chains from one sample in a study of T cells expressing NK-cell markers. Reanalyzing the 5' RACE reads, TCRdb keeps one entry per CDR3 protein, without DNA. Its table lists about 300,000 distinct CDR3 sequences. The material sequenced was blood T cells: a sorted CD56 or NKG2C T cell subset, CD4+ or CD8+ T cells, or bulk PBMC T cells (not recorded which). The source of these receptors is a woman aged 18 to 69 in good health. The CDR3 runs from the conserved cysteine through the conserved F or W. The order of the fields is V gene, J gene, CDR3 protein.

v_call: TRBV6-1
j_call: TRBJ2-3
cdr3_aa: CASGKTSGGRKDTQYF

v_call: TRBV27
j_call: TRBJ2-4
cdr3_aa: CASSSGLAEYF

v_call: TRBV7-9
j_call: TRBJ2-3
cdr3_aa: CASRRVDTQYF

v_call: TRBV5-1
j_call: TRBJ1-1
cdr3_aa: CASSLNRREGEAFF

v_call: TRBV7-2
j_call: TRBJ1-2
cdr3_aa: CASSSASSSYGYTF

v_call: TRBV7-3
j_call: TRBJ1-2
cdr3_aa: CASSHRQDYGYTF

v_call: TRBV12-3/TRBV12-4
j_call: TRBJ1-3
cdr3_aa: CASSFGGPKGNTIYF

v_call: TRBV12-3/TRBV12-4
j_call: TRBJ2-1
cdr3_aa: CASQTPLYNEQFF

v_call: TRBV5-4
j_call: TRBJ2-2
cdr3_aa: CASSLVGRAGELFF

v_call: TRBV7-2
j_call: TRBJ1-2
cdr3_aa: CASSLRTVSRNYGYTF

v_call: TRBV18
j_call: TRBJ1-3
cdr3_aa: CASSGQALSGNTIYF

v_call: TRBV20-1
j_call: TRBJ1-3
cdr3_aa: CSARDLTAGNTIYF

v_call: TRBV20-1
j_call: TRBJ1-5
cdr3_aa: CSARDSRAVGQPQHF

v_call: TRBV28
j_call: TRBJ2-3
cdr3_aa: CASINLQADTQYF

v_call: TRBV30
j_call: TRBJ2-1
cdr3_aa: CAWKSGTGYNEQFF

v_call: TRBV5-8
j_call: TRBJ2-3
cdr3_aa: CASSRTSPGADTQYF

v_call: TRBV27
j_call: TRBJ1-5
cdr3_aa: CASSQGWSRQPQHF

v_call: TRBV20-1
j_call: TRBJ2-2
cdr3_aa: CSARTSGGARTGELFF

v_call: TRBV6-5
j_call: TRBJ1-2
cdr3_aa: CASSNGPNGYTF

v_call: TRBV7-7
j_call: TRBJ2-2
cdr3_aa: CASSPMVAGARELFF

v_call: TRBV7-3
j_call: TRBJ2-3
cdr3_aa: CASSPTISHTQYF

v_call: TRBV29-1
j_call: TRBJ1-4
cdr3_aa: CSVGQPNEKLFF

v_call: TRBV5-6
j_call: TRBJ2-7
cdr3_aa: CASSLPETKSYEQYF

v_call: TRBV18
j_call: TRBJ2-2
cdr3_aa: CASSPIRGRAGELFF

v_call: TRBV10-3
j_call: TRBJ2-5
cdr3_aa: CAISESGEARETQYF

v_call: TRBV3-1
j_call: TRBJ2-2
cdr3_aa: CASSQGVGNTGELFF

v_call: TRBV29-1
j_call: TRBJ1-2
cdr3_aa: CSVESRGGGYTF

v_call: TRBV18
j_call: TRBJ2-3
cdr3_aa: CASSSTGGGTDTQYF

v_call: TRBV29-1
j_call: TRBJ2-1
cdr3_aa: CSVARTIINEQFF

v_call: TRBV20-1
j_call: TRBJ2-3
cdr3_aa: CSAREPIAGLLVTQYF

v_call: TRBV7-2
j_call: TRBJ2-3
cdr3_aa: CASSASGGLTYTQYF

v_call: TRBV10-3
j_call: TRBJ2-1
cdr3_aa: CAISDPGLTQRAYNEQFF

v_call: TRBV4-3
j_call: TRBJ1-1
cdr3_aa: CASSQVGNTEAFF

v_call: TRBV29-1
j_call: TRBJ1-2
cdr3_aa: CSVGTGQGGYTF

v_call: TRBV5-6
j_call: TRBJ2-7
cdr3_aa: CASSPGLGGYSYEQYF

v_call: TRBV9
j_call: TRBJ2-7
cdr3_aa: CASSAGLAGVGQYF

v_call: TRBV29-1
j_call: TRBJ2-7
cdr3_aa: CSGTGTSYEQYF

v_call: TRBV4-3
j_call: TRBJ2-1
cdr3_aa: CASSQGIPAGQEQFF

v_call: TRBV12-3/TRBV12-4
j_call: TRBJ1-2
cdr3_aa: CASSPGQGVAYGYTF

v_call: TRBV10-1
j_call: TRBJ2-5
cdr3_aa: CASSEPQRETLETQYF

v_call: TRBV5-1
j_call: TRBJ2-1
cdr3_aa: CASNMGLAGGRDQRSNEQFF

v_call: TRBV15
j_call: TRBJ1-2
cdr3_aa: CATSRDPGQEAF

v_call: TRBV11-2
j_call: TRBJ2-3
cdr3_aa: CASISEGAPTDTQYF

v_call: TRBV15
j_call: TRBJ1-1
cdr3_aa: CATSRDGAAEAFF

v_call: TRBV11-2
j_call: TRBJ1-1
cdr3_aa: CASSGGWTVNTEAFF

v_call: TRBV5-1
j_call: TRBJ2-7
cdr3_aa: CASSLTLAGTYEQYF

v_call: TRBV7-9
j_call: TRBJ2-1
cdr3_aa: CASSLPRRLAADNEQFF

v_call: TRBV19
j_call: TRBJ1-4
cdr3_aa: CASSIGQAINEKLFF